This T cell receptor beta chain was sequenced for a study of blood T cell repertoires in COVID-19. On the study more broadly: Sites across the United States, Italy and Spain contributed samples from acute and convalescent COVID-19. Sources were T cells, B-cell-depleted T cells, or PBMCs; the material itself was cDNA or gDNA.

In the authors' workflow: Reference gene primer amplification yielded estimated nucleated cell counts. Here immunoSEQ multiplex PCR was the method, and the copy in TCRdb shows in-frame clones only, minus some. D and trimming come from the DNA, and the V and J calls and clone size come from that table. The data show around 270,000 clones, over 80% seen once. With 3 bases clipped from V and 4 bases from J, the junction kept 5 bases outside the gene matches. This CDR3 comprises 15 residues. Looked up from germline, CDR1 is MNHNS and CDR2 is SASEGT. The chain has TRBV6-1 and TRBJ1-4; 7 bases line up with TRBD1. This receptor was identified in a woman aged 40 to 49 who had recovered from COVID-19. The sample consisted of peripheral blood. CDR3 region: CASSDSGTVNEKLFF. CDR3 sequence (DNA): TGTGCCAGCAGTGATTCCGGGACAGTTAATGAAAAACTGTTTTTT.